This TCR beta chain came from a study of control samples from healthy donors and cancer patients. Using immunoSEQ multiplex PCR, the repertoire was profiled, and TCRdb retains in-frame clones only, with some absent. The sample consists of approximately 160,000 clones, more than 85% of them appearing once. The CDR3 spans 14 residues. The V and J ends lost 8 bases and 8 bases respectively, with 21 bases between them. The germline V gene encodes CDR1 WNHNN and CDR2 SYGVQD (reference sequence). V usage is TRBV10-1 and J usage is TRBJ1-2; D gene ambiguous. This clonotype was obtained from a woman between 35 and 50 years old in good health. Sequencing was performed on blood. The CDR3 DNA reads TGCGCCAGCTATTCGACACACCTATACCAAGGCTACACCTTC. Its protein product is CASYSTHLYQGYTF.